This T cell receptor (beta chain) stems from a study of blood T cell repertoires in COVID-19. Generated by immunoSEQ multiplex PCR, the TCRdb table keeps only in-frame clones and is missing some. The sample contains approximately 190,000 clones, roughly 87% of which appear only once. The V gene's germline CDR1 is SQVTM and CDR2 ANQGSEA. V gave up 7 bases and J gave up 4 bases; unmatched junction bases: 4. This CDR3 is 14 amino acids long. The receptor comes from a woman aged 35 to 49 with acute or convalescent COVID-19. Sequencing was performed on peripheral blood. The chain employs TRBV29-1 and TRBJ2-5; 15 nucleotides line up with TRBD2. CDR3 nucleotide sequence: TGCAGCGGTGGACTAGCGGGAGGGAGAGAGACCCAGTACTTC. Translation gives CSGGLAGGRETQYF.